The 28 T cell receptor beta chains listed next were all sequenced from one sample in a study of blood T cell repertoires in COVID-19. Only in-frame clones appear in the TCRdb table, and some are missing; sequencing was by immunoSEQ multiplex PCR. The repertoire holds about 50,000 clones, with 79% as singletons. The specimen sequenced was peripheral blood. The origin of the receptors is a man aged 70-80 years with acute or convalescent COVID-19.

The V gene is TRBV7-2, the J gene TRBJ1-2; D not certain. The V gene lost 0 bases and the J gene lost 1 base, with 9 bases spanning the gap. From germline, CDR1 is SGHTA and CDR2 FQGNSA. There are 15 residues in the CDR3. The DNA for the CDR3 is TGTGCCAGCAGCTTAGCGATAGGAGTTAACTATGGCTACACCTTC. It is translated as CASSLAIGVNYGYTF.

This clone counts as medium-sized. The chain employs TRBV5-1 and TRBJ1-2; no clear D. The ends were cut back, 4 bases at V and 1 base at J, with 11 bases in the middle. The CDR3 length is 14 residues. Germline V gene data show CDR1 as SGHRS and CDR2 as YFSETQ. This chain's CDR3 is CASSITKDNYGYTF. As DNA, the CDR3 is TGCGCCAGCAGCATCACAAAAGATAACTATGGCTACACCTTC.

The V gene is TRBV19, the J gene TRBJ1-2, with D perhaps matching TRBD1 (5 bases). CDR1 and CDR2 (germline): LNHDA, SQIVND (reference sequence). V lost 1 base, J lost 4 bases, and 10 bases lay in between. CDR3 size: 14 residues. The CDR3 nucleotides are TGTGCCAGTAGTATAGTGGGGCGCACCTATGGCTACACCTTC. This sequence encodes CASSIVGRTYGYTF.

This chain joins TRBV18 and TRBJ1-5, with TRBD1 as a possible D gene (6 bases). The CDR3 loop spans 18 amino acids. Per the germline V gene, CDR1 is KGHSH and CDR2 is LQKENI. V shed 1 base and J shed 2 bases, with 18 bases lying between them. The CDR3 nucleotides read TGTGCCAGCTCACCACGGGGACAAGGGGGTGGTGGCAATCAGCCCCAGCATTTT. Its translation is CASSPRGQGGGGNQPQHF.

V and J are TRBV2 and TRBJ1-1, with D possibly TRBD1 on 5 matching bases. Germline lookup yields CDR1 SNHLY and CDR2 FYNNEI. With 5 bases removed from V and 1 base from J, the gap between germline ends came to 8 bases. The CDR3 has 13 residues. DNA for the CDR3: TGTGCCAGCAGTAAGGACAAGAACACTGAAGCTTTCTTT. Translation gives CASSKDKNTEAFF.

J is TRBJ1-3 and V is TRBV7-9, with TRBD1 identical over 9 bases. The CDR3 loop spans 15 amino acids. Germline V gives CDR1 SEHNR, CDR2 FQNEAQ (reference sequence). V lost 6 bases, J lost 0 bases, and 3 bases stayed unmatched. The CDR3 reads CASSPQGASGNTIYF. CDR3 DNA: TGTGCCAGCAGTCCACAGGGGGCCTCTGGAAACACCATATATTTT.

The gene calls are TRBV11-3 and TRBJ2-3; D perhaps matches TRBD1 (6 bases). The V end was cut by 3 bases, the J end by 1 base, with 14 bases between. The germline V gene has CDR1 SGHNT and CDR2 YENEEA. This CDR3 region has 16 residues. The CDR3 nucleotides are TGTGCCAGCAGCTTTGGTGGGGGCGCCGGCACAGATACGCAGTATTTT. Protein product: CASSFGGGAGTDTQYF.

The chain links TRBV9 to TRBJ2-5; 10 nucleotides match TRBD1. J lost 5 bases, V lost 3 bases, and 10 bases had no gene match. This CDR3 is built from 16 residues. In germline, CDR1 is SGDLS, CDR2 YYNGEE. CDR3 nucleotides: TGTGCCAGCAGCGCTACGACAGGGGGCGTCACGGAGACCCAGTACTTC. Translation gives CASSATTGGVTETQYF.

The chain recombines TRBV5-3 with TRBJ2-2; no clear D gene. TRBV5-3 is an ORF; its function is uncertain. The CDR3 covers 13 residues. V was pared by 2 bases and J by 4 bases, with 6 bases between. The CDR3 loop is CARSFPVTGELFF. The DNA for the CDR3 is TGTGCCAGAAGCTTCCCGGTCACCGGGGAGCTGTTTTTT.

J is TRBJ2-2 and V is TRBV10-3; tentative D call: TRBD1 (5 bases). CDR3 length equals 13 residues. Germline assignment: CDR1 ENHRY and CDR2 SYGVKD. The DNA of the CDR3 is TGTGCTACGGAGCAGGGTGGGTCCGGGGAGCTGTTTTTT. It yields the protein CATEQGGSGELFF.

This chain links TRBV7-8 with TRBJ2-3; D is unclear. Germline V gene lookup returns CDR1 SGHVS and CDR2 FQNEAQ. The CDR3 has 15 residues. Between the trimmed V and J ends, which lost 3 bases and 1 base, there was a span of 11 bases. The CDR3 DNA reads TGTGCCAGCAGCTTCACGGTCGTCGGCACAGATACGCAGTATTTT. Protein product: CASSFTVVGTDTQYF.

V gene TRBV2 combines with J gene TRBJ2-1; D gene unclear. The CDR3 has 12 amino acids. Trimming stripped 10 bases from V and 5 bases from J, with 12 bases between. The V gene's germline CDR1 is SNHLY and CDR2 FYNNEI. CDR3 DNA: TGTGCCACCCTACCGCTAAACAATGAGCAGTTCTTC. Its translation: CATLPLNNEQFF.

This rearrangement joins TRBV19 to TRBJ2-6; 8 bases align to TRBD1. Germline CDR1 and CDR2: LNHDA and SQIVND (reference sequence). This CDR3 contains 15 residues. Trimming took 5 bases from V and 2 from J; bases not matched to a gene: 2. CDR3 nucleotide sequence: TGTGCCAGTAGTCCGGACAGGGCTGGGGCCAACGTCCTGACTTTC. Translation: CASSPDRAGANVLTF.

The chain recombines TRBV6-2 or TRBV6-3 with TRBJ2-7; TRBD2 matches 8 bases. The CDR3 runs to 16 residues. CDR1 is MNHEY, CDR2 SVGEGT, per germline. With V trimmed by 0 bases and J by 2 bases, 6 bases remained unmatched. This CDR3 reads CASSYSSSGGTYEQYF. The DNA for the CDR3 is TGTGCCAGCAGTTACTCTTCCAGCGGGGGAACCTACGAGCAGTACTTC.

The V and J genes are TRBV11-3 and TRBJ2-1; 8 bases line up with TRBD2. Germline assignment: CDR1 SGHNT and CDR2 YENEEA. Losses at the gene ends were 5 bases for V and 5 bases for J; bases not matched to a gene: 2. This CDR3 has 13 residues. The CDR3 loop is CASSLLADNEQFF. In DNA form, the CDR3 reads TGTGCCAGCAGCCTACTAGCGGACAATGAGCAGTTCTTC.

This rearrangement joins TRBV4-2 to TRBJ2-3; the D is unclear. The CDR3 is made up of 15 amino acids. The V end was cut by 5 bases, the J end by 0 bases, with 12 bases between. Looked up from germline, CDR1 is LGHNA and CDR2 is YNFKEQ. The CDR3 is CASSVQRSSTDTQYF. In DNA, the CDR3 is TGTGCCAGCAGCGTACAGAGATCTAGCACAGATACGCAGTATTTT.

This chain joins TRBV11-2 and TRBJ1-2, with a weak D call TRBD1 (6 bases). This CDR3 has 15 amino acids. Germline CDR1 and CDR2: SGHAT and FQNNGV. V dropped 1 base and J dropped 4 bases, with 13 bases sitting between them. CDR3 loop: CASSLALQGFYGYTF. CDR3 bases: TGTGCCAGCAGCTTAGCCTTACAGGGATTCTATGGCTACACCTTC.

There are a few counts of this clone. The chain combines TRBV7-3 with TRBJ2-2; 14 nucleotides line up with TRBD2. V trimming: 4 bases; J trimming: 4 bases; junction bases outside the gene matches: 8. This CDR3 is built from 18 residues. Germline values: CDR1 SGHTA, CDR2 FQGTGA. Here the CDR3 reads CASSSQGGLAGVTGELFF. For the CDR3, the DNA is TGTGCCAGCAGCTCCCAAGGGGGACTAGCGGGAGTCACCGGGGAGCTGTTTTTT.

The chain uses TRBV30 and TRBJ1-2; perhaps TRBD1 as D (5 bases). Germline CDR1 reads GTSNPN; CDR2 reads SVGIG (reference sequence). The ends were cut back, 2 bases at V and 7 bases at J, with 8 bases in the middle. The CDR3 sequence is 11 residues long. As DNA, the CDR3 is TGTGCCTGGAGTCCGGGGGGTGGCTACACCTTC. As protein: CAWSPGGGYTF.

This clone is a singleton in its sample. The same CDR3 is also encoded by other DNA sequences in this sample. The rearrangement joins TRBV3-1 (or the pseudogene TRBV3-2) to TRBJ1-5; 7 bases fit TRBD1. CDR3 length: 13 amino acids. CDR1 LGHDT and CDR2 YNNKEL come from the germline V gene (reference sequence). V lost 0 bases to trimming and J lost 7 bases; unmatched junction nucleotides: 0. The CDR3 sequence: CASSQDRGQPQHF. As DNA, the CDR3 is TGTGCCAGCAGCCAAGACAGGGGGCAGCCCCAGCATTTT.

In its sample, this clone was seen a few times. The gene calls are TRBV7-9 and TRBJ1-2, with 9 bases fitting TRBD1. Germline CDR1 reads SEHNR; CDR2 reads FQNEAQ (reference sequence). Unmatched junction bases numbered 5, after V lost 5 bases and J lost 4 bases. The CDR3 has 14 amino acids. In DNA form, the CDR3 reads TGTGCCAGCAGCCCAGCGACAGGGGGCTATGGCTACACCTTC. Translating it yields CASSPATGGYGYTF.

V is TRBV13 and J is TRBJ2-1; TRBD2 matches 11 bases. Trimming cost V 7 bases and J 5 bases; bases outside gene matches: 10. Germline CDR1 and CDR2: PRHDT and FYEKMQ (reference sequence). The CDR3 is made up of 16 amino acids. DNA for the CDR3: TGTGCCAGCACCCACCCCCCGGGACTAGCGGACAATGAGCAGTTCTTC. This sequence encodes CASTHPPGLADNEQFF.

The chain has TRBV10-3 and TRBJ2-3; D might be TRBD2 (6 bases). CDR1 ENHRY and CDR2 SYGVKD come from the germline V gene. This CDR3 spans 14 amino acids. Trimming shortened V by 7 bases and J by 2 bases, and 13 bases separated the two germline ends. The CDR3 loop is CAITGGTTTDTQYF. As DNA, the CDR3 is TGTGCCATCACTGGCGGGACGACCACAGATACGCAGTATTTT.

This clone was recorded a few times. The V gene is TRBV19, the J gene TRBJ1-1; TRBD1 might be the D (5 bases). Germline CDR1 is LNHDA and CDR2 is SQIVND (reference sequence). The length of the CDR3 is 15 residues. The germline V and J ends were trimmed by 1 base and 0 bases, with 9 bases remaining between them. This CDR3 is CASSIGTRMNTEAFF. CDR3 DNA: TGTGCCAGTAGTATAGGGACACGGATGAACACTGAAGCTTTCTTT. Variable domain in full (rest from reference TRBV19 and TRBJ1-1): DGGITQSPKYLFRKEGQNVTLSCEQNLNHDAMYWYRQDPGQGLRLIYYSQIVNDFQKGDIAEGYSVSREKKESFPLTVTSAQKNPTAFYLCASSIGTRMNTEAFFGQGTRLTVV.

V gene TRBV25-1 combines with J gene TRBJ1-1; D is uncertain. Looked up from germline, CDR1 is MGHDK and CDR2 is SYGVNS. Trimming pared 7 bases from V and 3 bases from J, leaving 6 bases between. The CDR3 has 11 residues. CDR3 bases: TGTGCCAGCAAGACTCACACTGAAGCTTTCTTT. Protein: CASKTHTEAFF.

The chain has TRBV9 and TRBJ2-2, with D perhaps matching TRBD1 (5 bases). Trimming took 0 bases from V and 7 from J, leaving 13 bases between them. The CDR3 spans 15 residues. CDR1 and CDR2 from the germline V gene are SGDLS and YYNGEE. CDR3 loop: CASSVATGWDGELFF. The DNA for the CDR3 is TGTGCCAGCAGCGTAGCTACAGGTTGGGACGGGGAGCTGTTTTTT.

The chain recombines TRBV7-6 with TRBJ2-7, with 10 bases identical to TRBD2. Germline lookup yields CDR1 SGHVS and CDR2 FNYEAQ. With 5 bases clipped from V and 4 bases from J, the junction kept 14 bases outside the gene matches. The CDR3 is 17 amino acids. CDR3 sequence: CASSRTPASGRAYEQYF. In nucleotides, the CDR3 is TGTGCCAGCAGCCGCACCCCGGCAAGCGGGAGGGCGTACGAGCAGTACTTC.

As concerns this clone: The same CDR3 is also encoded by other DNA sequences in this sample. CDR3 in DNA: TGTGCTAGCGTCCCGGGTAACCTTGTGGGCTACACCTTC. Its protein is CASVPGNLVGYTF. The V and J genes are TRBV6-5 and TRBJ1-2; D not certain. The CDR3 is 13 residues long. The germline V gene encodes CDR1 MNHEY and CDR2 SVGAGI.